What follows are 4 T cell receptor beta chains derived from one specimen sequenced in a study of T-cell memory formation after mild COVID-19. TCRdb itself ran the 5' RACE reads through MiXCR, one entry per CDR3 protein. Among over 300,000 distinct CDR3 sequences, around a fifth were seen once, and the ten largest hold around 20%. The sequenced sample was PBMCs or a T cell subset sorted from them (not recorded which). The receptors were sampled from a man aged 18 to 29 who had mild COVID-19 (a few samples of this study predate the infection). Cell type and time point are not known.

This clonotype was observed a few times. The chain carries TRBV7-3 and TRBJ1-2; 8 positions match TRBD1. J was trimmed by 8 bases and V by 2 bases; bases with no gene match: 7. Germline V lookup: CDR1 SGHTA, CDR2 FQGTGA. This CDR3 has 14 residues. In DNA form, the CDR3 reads TGTGCCAGCAGCTTAGACAGGGGAGTAGGAGGCTACACCTTC. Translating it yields CASSLDRGVGGYTF.

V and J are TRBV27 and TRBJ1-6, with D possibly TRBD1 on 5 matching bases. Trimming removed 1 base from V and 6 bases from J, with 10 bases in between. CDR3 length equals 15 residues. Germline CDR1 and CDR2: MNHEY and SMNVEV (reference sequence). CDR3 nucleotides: TGTGCCAGCAGTTTATGGCAGGGTCGTAATTCACCCCTCCACTTT. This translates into CASSLWQGRNSPLHF.

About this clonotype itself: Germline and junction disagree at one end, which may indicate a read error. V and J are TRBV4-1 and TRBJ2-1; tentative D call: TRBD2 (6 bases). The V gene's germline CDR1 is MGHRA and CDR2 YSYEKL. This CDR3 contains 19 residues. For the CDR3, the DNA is TGTGCCAGCAGCCAAGGGCCGTGGTTGGTCGGGGGTCCCTACAATGAGCAGTTCTTC. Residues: CASSQGPWLVGGPYNEQFF.

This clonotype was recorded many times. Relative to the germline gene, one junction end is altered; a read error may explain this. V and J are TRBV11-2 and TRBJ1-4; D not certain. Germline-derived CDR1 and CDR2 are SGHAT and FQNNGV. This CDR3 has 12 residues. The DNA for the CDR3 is TGCGCCAGCAGCTTGGTGGGTGAAAAACTGTTTTTT. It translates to CASSLVGEKLFF.